These 27 T cell receptor beta chains were sequenced from one sample in a study of technical replicates of blood from several donors. Only in-frame clones appear in the TCRdb table, and some are missing; sequencing was by immunoSEQ multiplex PCR. The sample has some 87,000 clones, roughly 97% seen once. Sequenced: T cells isolated from PBMCs. All receptors derive from a human donor in good health.

The gene calls are TRBV6-4 and TRBJ2-3, with a possible D match to TRBD2 (5 bases). Deletions cut 5 bases from V and 10 bases from J, with 16 bases between. From germline, CDR1 is MRHNA and CDR2 SNTAGT. The CDR3 extends over 13 amino acids. The CDR3 sequence: CASSRDSSEAQYF. The CDR3 DNA reads TGTGCCAGCAGTCGTGACTCTTCGGAGGCGCAGTATTTT.

This clone appeared a few times. The chain carries TRBV11-1 and TRBJ2-2; 8 nucleotides line up with TRBD2. The CDR3 extends over 16 amino acids. Per germline, CDR1 SGHAT and CDR2 FQDESV (reference sequence). The trim removed 3 bases at V and 0 bases at J, leaving 3 bases unmatched. The CDR3 DNA sequence: TGTGCCAGCAGCTTCAGCGGGGGTGCGAACACCGGGGAGCTGTTTTTT. It yields the protein CASSFSGGANTGELFF.

J is TRBJ1-1 and V is TRBV27; the D is unclear. The CDR3 has 14 residues. Trimming removed 5 bases from V and 1 base from J, with 11 bases in between. The V gene's germline CDR1 is MNHEY and CDR2 SMNVEV (reference sequence). The CDR3 protein is CASSKDTQNTEAFF. The CDR3 DNA sequence: TGTGCCAGCAGTAAAGACACACAGAACACTGAAGCTTTCTTT.

The CDR3 protein is CASTLQGAGGNTIYF. For the CDR3, the DNA is TGCGCCAGTACTCTACAGGGGGCAGGTGGAAACACCATATATTTT. The V gene is TRBV5-1, the J gene TRBJ1-3; TRBD1 matches 9 bases. J was trimmed by 3 bases and V by 8 bases; bases with no gene match: 9. CDR3 size: 15 residues. Germline V gives CDR1 SGHRS, CDR2 YFSETQ. Using reference TRBV5-1 and TRBJ1-3 for the parts outside the CDR3, the full variable domain is KAGVTQTPRYLIKTRGQQVTLSCSPISGHRSVSWYQQTPGQGLQFLFEYFSETQRNKGNFPGRFSGRQFSNSRSEMNVSTLELGDSALYLCASTLQGAGGNTIYFGEGSWLTVV.

This clone has a single count. This chain links TRBV25-1 with TRBJ1-2; 7 bases map to TRBD1. CDR1 MGHDK and CDR2 SYGVNS come from the germline V gene. V lost 6 bases and J lost 6; bases outside the gene matches: 7. The CDR3 runs 13 residues. The CDR3 coding sequence is TGTGCCAGCAGCCGACGGGACAGTGATGGCTACACCTTC. As protein: CASSRRDSDGYTF.

This clone has just a few counts. The chain carries TRBV2 and TRBJ2-3; 7 nucleotides match TRBD2. Per germline, CDR1 SNHLY and CDR2 FYNNEI. This CDR3 is 12 amino acids long. The junction had 2 bases not matched to a gene; V was cut back by 5 bases and J by 6 bases. The CDR3 sequence is CASSSLADTQYF. Here the CDR3 DNA reads TGTGCCAGCAGTTCACTAGCGGATACGCAGTATTTT.

The J gene is TRBJ1-5, the V gene TRBV19; D might be TRBD1 (6 bases). Germline V CDR1 and CDR2: LNHDA, SQIVND (reference sequence). The CDR3 length is 13 residues. The germline V and J ends were trimmed by 4 bases and 5 bases, with 9 bases remaining between them. Here the CDR3 reads CASSSAGDQPQHF. The CDR3, as DNA: TGTGCCAGTAGTAGCGCAGGGGATCAGCCCCAGCATTTT.

This sequence joins TRBV6-1 and TRBJ2-1; D possibly corresponds to TRBD1 (5 bases). With 4 bases removed from V and 8 bases from J, the gap between germline ends came to 15 bases. CDR3 length: 14 amino acids. CDR1 and CDR2 from the germline V gene are MNHNS and SASEGT. The CDR3 sequence is CASSGVRRGDEQFF. In nucleotides, the CDR3 is TGTGCCAGCAGTGGGGTACGTAGGGGCGATGAGCAGTTCTTC.

The chain has TRBV2 and TRBJ1-5; maybe TRBD1 (5 bases). V was clipped by 7 bases and J by 5 bases, with 12 bases between them. The CDR3 runs to 13 residues. Germline V gene sequence: CDR1 SNHLY, CDR2 FYNNEI. As DNA, the CDR3 is TGTGCCAGCAACCCCCAGGGTGATCAGCCCCAGCATTTT. The encoded protein is CASNPQGDQPQHF.

The V gene is TRBV19, the J gene TRBJ2-1, with 8 bases identical to TRBD2. CDR3 length: 15 amino acids. In germline, CDR1 is LNHDA, CDR2 SQIVND (reference sequence). The J segment lost 0 bases and the V segment lost 4 bases, leaving 2 bases of the junction unmatched. This CDR3 is CASSTLAASYNEQFF. The CDR3, as DNA: TGTGCCAGTAGTACACTAGCGGCCTCCTACAATGAGCAGTTCTTC.

The chain combines TRBV4-1 with TRBJ1-2, with D possibly matching TRBD1 (6 bases). Trimming took off 4 bases at V and 7 bases at J, with 19 bases between the two ends. Germline CDR1 and CDR2: MGHRA and YSYEKL. The CDR3 is 15 amino acids. The DNA of the CDR3 is TGCGCCAGCAGCCTAGATGGGGGCGCGGTGTCTGGCTACACCTTC. Translating it yields CASSLDGGAVSGYTF.

The table lists this clone with a count of one. The chain employs TRBV6-1 and TRBJ1-2; tentative D call: TRBD1 (6 bases). Looked up from germline, CDR1 is MNHNS and CDR2 is SASEGT. The CDR3 length is 15 residues. Trimming stripped 1 base from V and 4 bases from J, with 13 bases between. The DNA of the CDR3 is TGTGCCAGCAGTGAAGAAATCGGACAGCTCTATGGCTACACCTTC. Protein product: CASSEEIGQLYGYTF.

The CDR3 region is CAWNDLLGLQTYNEQFF. CDR3 nucleotides: TGTGCCTGGAATGACCTGCTGGGACTTCAAACCTACAATGAGCAGTTCTTC. The chain is built from TRBV30 and TRBJ2-1; D may be TRBD2 (6 bases). This CDR3 is 17 amino acids long. With 4 bases removed from V and 2 bases from J, the gap between germline ends came to 21 bases. The germline V gene has CDR1 GTSNPN and CDR2 SVGIG (reference sequence).

The chain links TRBV5-1 to TRBJ1-1, with D uncertain. Per the germline V gene, CDR1 is SGHRS and CDR2 is YFSETQ. V was pared by 3 bases and J by 0 bases, with 12 bases between. This CDR3 is built from 15 residues. CDR3 in amino acids: CASSSSETLNTEAFF. CDR3 DNA: TGCGCCAGCAGCTCGTCAGAGACATTGAACACTGAAGCTTTCTTT.

The V gene is TRBV19, the J gene TRBJ1-5; 9 positions agree with TRBD1. The CDR3 totals 17 residues. Germline V CDR1 and CDR2: LNHDA, SQIVND (reference sequence). Trimming took 4 bases from V and 4 from J; bases not matched to a gene: 11. CDR3 protein: CASSTRQGGIGNQPQHF. In DNA form, the CDR3 reads TGTGCCAGTAGTACCAGACAGGGGGGAATTGGGAATCAGCCCCAGCATTTT.

This chain joins TRBV10-3 and TRBJ2-3; 9 bases agree with TRBD2. Germline lookup yields CDR1 ENHRY and CDR2 SYGVKD. V was pared by 6 bases and J by 2 bases, with 12 bases of the junction left unmatched. This CDR3 is built from 17 residues. The CDR3, as DNA: TGTGCCATCAGCTCCTTAGGGACTAGCACCTTCACAGATACGCAGTATTTT. Translated: CAISSLGTSTFTDTQYF.

The chain couples TRBV7-7 to TRBJ2-2; D is possibly TRBD2 (5 bases). Germline V gene sequence: CDR1 SSHAT, CDR2 FNYEAQ (reference sequence). There are 15 residues in the CDR3. The V end was cut by 2 bases, the J end by 1 base, with 8 bases between. CDR3 DNA: TGTGCCAGCAGCTTATGGGCGGGGAACACCGGGGAGCTGTTTTTT. Translating it yields CASSLWAGNTGELFF.

The rearrangement joins TRBV2 to TRBJ1-1; D ambiguous. Deletions cut 1 base from V and 1 base from J, with 7 bases between. The CDR3 consists of 14 residues. The germline CDR1 and CDR2 sequences are SNHLY and FYNNEI. CDR3 in amino acids: CASSEGTRNTEAFF. The CDR3 coding sequence is TGTGCCAGCAGTGAAGGGACTAGGAACACTGAAGCTTTCTTT.

V and J are TRBV7-2 and TRBJ2-7, with 11 bases fitting TRBD2. J was trimmed by 5 bases and V by 3 bases; bases with no gene match: 6. The CDR3 is 15 residues long. Germline-derived CDR1 and CDR2 are SGHTA and FQGNSA. CDR3 DNA sequence: TGTGCCAGCAGCTTTAGCGGGGGGGCCTTTAACGAGCAGTACTTC. Translated: CASSFSGGAFNEQYF.

The V and J genes are TRBV10-3 and TRBJ2-1; 7 bases match TRBD1. CDR3 size: 14 residues. J gave up 7 bases and V 6 bases, and 9 bases lay outside the gene matches. The germline CDR1 and CDR2 sequences are ENHRY and SYGVKD. CDR3 in amino acids: CAIREQGQGNEQFF. The CDR3 DNA is TGTGCCATCAGAGAACAGGGGCAGGGGAATGAGCAGTTCTTC.

CDR3 coding DNA: TGTGCCAGCAGCTTAGGTCTAGCGGGGGGAGGGGATACGCAGTATTTT. This encodes CASSLGLAGGGDTQYF. The V and J genes are TRBV7-3 and TRBJ2-3, with 11 bases lining up with TRBD2. Germline V gene lookup returns CDR1 SGHTA and CDR2 FQGTGA. The CDR3 has 16 residues. Trimming at V came to 2 bases and at J to 6 bases, leaving 7 bases not matched to a gene. Using reference TRBV7-3 and TRBJ2-3 for the parts outside the CDR3, the full variable domain is GAGVSQTPSNKVTEKGKYVELRCDPISGHTALYWYRQSLGQGPEFLIYFQGTGAADDSGLPNDRFFAVRPEGSVSTLKIQRTERGDSAVYLCASSLGLAGGGDTQYFGPGTRLTVL.

The chain has TRBV2 and TRBJ1-2; D is possibly TRBD1 (6 bases). CDR3 length: 16 residues. Trimming took 4 bases from V and 1 from J, leaving 16 bases between them. In germline, CDR1 is SNHLY, CDR2 FYNNEI. CDR3 amino acids: CASSARWAGDNYGYTF. The CDR3 DNA follows: TGTGCCAGCAGTGCCCGATGGGCAGGGGATAACTATGGCTACACCTTC.

The rearrangement joins TRBV5-4 to TRBJ2-7; 8 bases align to TRBD1. With V trimmed by 2 bases and J by 0 bases, 10 bases remained unmatched. From germline, CDR1 is SGHNT and CDR2 YYREEE (reference sequence). The CDR3 loop spans 17 amino acids. Here the CDR3 reads CASSFTAGTGVSYEQYF. The CDR3, as DNA: TGTGCCAGCAGCTTCACGGCCGGGACAGGCGTCTCCTACGAGCAGTACTTC.

CDR3 DNA sequence: TGTGCCAGCAGCTTATCCCAGAACACTGAAGCTTTCTTT. It translates to CASSLSQNTEAFF. The gene calls are TRBV13 and TRBJ1-1; D gene uncertain. Looked up from germline, CDR1 is PRHDT and CDR2 is FYEKMQ (reference sequence). The CDR3 totals 13 residues. V gave up 2 bases and J gave up 1 base, with 5 bases separating them.

The chain recombines TRBV27 with TRBJ1-1, with D perhaps matching TRBD1 (5 bases). Germline V CDR1 and CDR2: MNHEY, SMNVEV (reference sequence). The V gene lost 6 bases and the J gene lost 4 bases, with 18 bases spanning the gap. There are 15 residues in the CDR3. The CDR3 DNA follows: TGTGCCAGCAGACAGATCCAGGGCTTTCGCACTGAAGCTTTCTTT. As protein: CASRQIQGFRTEAFF.

This clone appeared once. The chain uses TRBV9 and TRBJ2-2; the match to TRBD2 covers 12 bases. In germline, CDR1 is SGDLS, CDR2 YYNGEE. The CDR3 length is 15 residues. J gave up 5 bases and V 8 bases, and 7 bases lay outside the gene matches. The CDR3 DNA is TGTGCCAGTGAGACTAGCGGGAGAGGGACCGGGGAGCTGTTTTTT. Protein: CASETSGRGTGELFF.

This chain uses TRBV19 with TRBJ2-3; TRBD2 aligns across 9 bases. The V gene's germline CDR1 is LNHDA and CDR2 SQIVND (reference sequence). This CDR3 has 14 amino acids. V gave up 6 bases and J gave up 1 base; unmatched junction bases: 2. The CDR3 loop is CASRRGGGTDTQYF. Written as DNA, the CDR3 is TGTGCCAGTAGGCGGGGGGGCGGCACAGATACGCAGTATTTT. The full variable domain, rest sourced from reference TRBV19 and TRBJ2-3, is DGGITQSPKYLFRKEGQNVTLSCEQNLNHDAMYWYRQDPGQGLRLIYYSQIVNDFQKGDIAEGYSVSREKKESFPLTVTSAQKNPTAFYLCASRRGGGTDTQYFGPGTRLTVL.